This passage covers 10 T cell receptor beta chains from one sample sequenced in a study of blood T cell repertoires in COVID-19. Repertoires were generated with immunoSEQ multiplex PCR, while TCRdb's copy carries only in-frame clones and drops some. The sample has approximately 70,000 clones, 81% seen once. The sequenced sample consisted of peripheral blood. All receptors come from a woman aged 70-85 years with acute or convalescent COVID-19.

This chain links TRBV7-3 with TRBJ2-1; D possibly corresponds to TRBD1 (5 bases). The CDR3 is made up of 13 amino acids. V dropped 8 bases and J dropped 2 bases, with 10 bases sitting between them. Germline CDR1 is SGHTA and CDR2 is FQGTGA. The CDR3 protein is CASGANTYNEQFF. The DNA for the CDR3 is TGTGCCAGCGGGGCGAACACCTACAATGAGCAGTTCTTC.

This CDR3 is CASSLEDRIIGYTF. The CDR3 bases are TGTGCCAGCAGCTTGGAGGACAGAATAATCGGCTACACCTTC. The rearrangement uses TRBV5-4 and TRBJ1-2, with D maybe TRBD1 (6 bases). Germline V gene lookup returns CDR1 SGHNT and CDR2 YYREEE (reference sequence). The CDR3 consists of 14 residues. The V end was cut by 0 bases, the J end by 8 bases, with 14 bases between.

A few counts support this clone. V is TRBV30 and J is TRBJ1-5; 9 nucleotides match TRBD1. V shed 4 bases, J shed 6 bases, and the junction held 4 bases outside the gene matches. CDR3 length equals 13 residues. Germline V gene data show CDR1 as GTSNPN and CDR2 as SVGIG (reference sequence). CDR3 amino acids: CAWTQGAGQPQHF. The CDR3 nucleotides are TGTGCCTGGACACAGGGGGCAGGTCAGCCCCAGCATTTT.

The chain is built from TRBV7-9 and TRBJ2-3; D is unclear. This CDR3 spans 11 amino acids. Germline CDR1 reads SEHNR; CDR2 reads FQNEAQ (reference sequence). The germline V and J ends were trimmed by 6 bases and 2 bases, with 3 bases remaining between them. The CDR3 bases are TGTGCCAGCAGACTCACAGATACGCAGTATTTT. Protein product: CASRLTDTQYF.

The chain uses TRBV7-2 and TRBJ2-3; possible D gene TRBD2, 5 bases. This CDR3 is 14 amino acids long. The V end was cut by 5 bases, the J end by 0 bases, with 9 bases between. Per the germline V gene, CDR1 is SGHTA and CDR2 is FQGNSA. The CDR3 here is CASSPGLSTDTQYF. The CDR3 DNA follows: TGTGCCAGCAGCCCAGGACTTAGCACAGATACGCAGTATTTT.

The chain is built from TRBV7-8 and TRBJ1-5; D is ambiguous. Germline V gene data show CDR1 as SGHVS and CDR2 as FQNEAQ. V was shortened by 1 base and J by 4 bases, with 11 bases between the two germline ends. The CDR3 has 15 amino acids. The CDR3 sequence is CASSLGAATNQPQHF. For the CDR3, the DNA is TGTGCCAGCAGCTTAGGGGCTGCTACTAATCAGCCCCAGCATTTT.

This chain connects TRBV6-5 to TRBJ1-6; D remains unclear. Trimming cost V 4 bases and J 7 bases, with 17 bases left between them. CDR1 and CDR2 from the germline V gene are MNHEY and SVGAGI. This CDR3 is 16 amino acids long. The CDR3 bases are TGTGCCAGCAGTTTGATTGATACCTCGGGAAATTCACCCCTCCACTTT. It yields the protein CASSLIDTSGNSPLHF.

This chain links TRBV19 with TRBJ2-1; maybe TRBD1 (7 bases). CDR1 and CDR2 from the germline V gene are LNHDA and SQIVND (reference sequence). The CDR3 contains 14 residues. Trimming left V 8 bases short and J 7 bases short, with 18 bases between. Here the CDR3 reads CASSEGAGGNEQFF. CDR3 nucleotides: TGTGCCAGTTCGGAGGGGGCCGGGGGAAATGAGCAGTTCTTC.

The chain employs TRBV30 and TRBJ2-6; 8 nucleotides line up with TRBD1. The length of the CDR3 is 15 residues. Germline CDR1 GTSNPN, CDR2 SVGIG (reference sequence). The J segment lost 0 bases and the V segment lost 5 bases, leaving 3 bases of the junction unmatched. CDR3 loop: CAWDRGNSGANVLTF. The CDR3, as DNA: TGTGCCTGGGACAGGGGTAACTCTGGGGCCAACGTCCTGACTTTC. Based on the CDR3 plus reference TRBV30 and TRBJ2-6, the full variable domain is SQTIHQWPATLVQPVGSPLSLECTVEGTSNPNLYWYRQAAGRGLQLLFYSVGIGQISSEVPQNLSASRPQDRQFILSSKKLLLSDSGFYLCAWDRGNSGANVLTFGAGSRLTVL.

V usage is TRBV28 and J usage is TRBJ2-7, with D perhaps TRBD2 (5 bases). CDR1 is MDHEN and CDR2 is SYDVKM in the germline V gene. The CDR3 is 12 residues long. The germline V and J ends were trimmed by 8 bases and 2 bases, with 10 bases remaining between them. In DNA form, the CDR3 reads TGTGCCAGCGTTCGGGGAACCTACGAGCAGTACTTC. Translated, it gives CASVRGTYEQYF.